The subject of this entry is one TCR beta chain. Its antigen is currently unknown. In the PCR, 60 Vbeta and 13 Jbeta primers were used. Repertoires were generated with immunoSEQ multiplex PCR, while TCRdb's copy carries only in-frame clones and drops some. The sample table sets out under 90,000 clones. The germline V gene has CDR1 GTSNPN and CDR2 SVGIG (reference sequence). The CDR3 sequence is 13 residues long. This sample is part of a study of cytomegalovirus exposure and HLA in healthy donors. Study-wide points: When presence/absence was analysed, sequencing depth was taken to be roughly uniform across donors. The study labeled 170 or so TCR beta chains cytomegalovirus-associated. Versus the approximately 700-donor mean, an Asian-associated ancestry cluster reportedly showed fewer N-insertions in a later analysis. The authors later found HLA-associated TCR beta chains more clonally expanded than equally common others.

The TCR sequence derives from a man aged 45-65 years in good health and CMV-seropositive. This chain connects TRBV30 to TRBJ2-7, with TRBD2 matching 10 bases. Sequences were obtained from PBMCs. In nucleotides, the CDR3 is TGTGCTGTAGCCAAGCGGGAGGGCTACGAGCAGTACGTC. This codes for CAVAKREGYEQYV.